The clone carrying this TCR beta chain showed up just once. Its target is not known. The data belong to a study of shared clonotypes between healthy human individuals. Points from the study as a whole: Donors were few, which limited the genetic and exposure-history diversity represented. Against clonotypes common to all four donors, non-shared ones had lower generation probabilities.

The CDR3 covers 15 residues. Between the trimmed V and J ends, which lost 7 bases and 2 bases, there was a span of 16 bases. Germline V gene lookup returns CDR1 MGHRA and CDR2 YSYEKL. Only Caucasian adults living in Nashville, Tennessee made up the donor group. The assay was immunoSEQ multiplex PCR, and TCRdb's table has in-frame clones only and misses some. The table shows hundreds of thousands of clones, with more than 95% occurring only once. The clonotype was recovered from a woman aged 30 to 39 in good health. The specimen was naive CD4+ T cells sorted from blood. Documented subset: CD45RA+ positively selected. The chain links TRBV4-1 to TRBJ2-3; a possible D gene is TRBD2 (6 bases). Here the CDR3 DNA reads TGCGCCAGCACCCAGGTCCGGGACTTCACAGATACGCAGTATTTT. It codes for CASTQVRDFTDTQYF.